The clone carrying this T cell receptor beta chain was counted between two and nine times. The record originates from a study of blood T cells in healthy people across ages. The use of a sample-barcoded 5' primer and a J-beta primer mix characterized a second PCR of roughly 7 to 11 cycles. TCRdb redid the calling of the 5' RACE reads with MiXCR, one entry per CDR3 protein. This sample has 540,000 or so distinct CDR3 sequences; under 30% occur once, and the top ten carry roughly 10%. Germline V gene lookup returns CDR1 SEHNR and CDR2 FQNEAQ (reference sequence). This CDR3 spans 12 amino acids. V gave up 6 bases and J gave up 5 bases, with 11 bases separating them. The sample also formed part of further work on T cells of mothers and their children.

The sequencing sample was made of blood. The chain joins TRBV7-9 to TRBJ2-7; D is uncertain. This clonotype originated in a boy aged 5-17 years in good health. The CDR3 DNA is TGTGCCAGCAGTTACTCGTGGCACGAGCAGTACTTC. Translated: CASSYSWHEQYF.